This TCR beta chain was documented in a study of blood T cell repertoires in COVID-19. Produced via immunoSEQ multiplex PCR; TCRdb's table is partial and in-frame only. The sample contains about 340,000 clones, roughly 90% of which appear only once. Germline V gene data show CDR1 as SGHTA and CDR2 as FQGTGA. The CDR3 sequence is 15 residues long. The junction had 9 bases not matched to a gene; V was cut back by 5 bases and J by 7 bases. Only one count was recorded for this clone. This chain uses TRBV7-3 with TRBJ2-1; 9 nucleotides align to TRBD1. This receptor was obtained from a woman aged 30 to 39 who had recovered from COVID-19. Sequencing was performed on PBMCs or T cells enriched from blood (not recorded which). This CDR3 reads CASSIIPGQGNEQFF. For the CDR3, the DNA is TGTGCCAGCAGCATCATACCGGGACAGGGAAATGAGCAGTTCTTC.